Detailed here is one T cell receptor beta chain. The sample belongs to a study of blood T cell repertoires in COVID-19. Background on the study: Samples came from the United States, Italy and Spain, spanning acute and convalescent COVID-19. PBMCs, B-cell-depleted T cells, or T cells provided the cDNA or gDNA that made up the material.

Trimming cost V 6 bases and J 1 base; bases outside gene matches: 4. Germline CDR1 is LNHDA and CDR2 is SQIVND (reference sequence). The CDR3 is 16 residues long. In the authors' methods: Amplification from reference gene primers served as the basis for estimated nucleated cell counts. The data were produced by immunoSEQ multiplex PCR, yet TCRdb's version contains in-frame clones alone and is incomplete. V and J calls and clone size are given by that table; D and trimming were obtained from the DNA. The data hold approximately 110,000 clones, with about 89% observed a single time. Input material: peripheral blood. This TCR was recovered from a man aged 35-49 years with acute or convalescent COVID-19. The J gene is TRBJ2-3, the V gene TRBV19, with 13 bases that match TRBD2. This CDR3 is CASSPGTSGGTDTQYF. Written as DNA, the CDR3 is TGTGCCAGTAGCCCCGGGACTAGCGGGGGCACAGATACGCAGTATTTT.